One and the same sample provided the 8 T cell receptor beta chains below, sequenced in a study of T-cell memory formation after mild COVID-19. Each CDR3 protein gets one entry after TCRdb re-called the 5' RACE reads with MiXCR. The sample consists of 350,000 to 550,000 distinct CDR3 sequences, about 20% of them appearing once. Sequencing input: PBMCs or a T cell subset sorted from them (not recorded which). These receptors came from a man aged 18 to 30 who had mild COVID-19 (a few samples of this study predate the infection). Cell type and time point are not known.

The V and J genes are TRBV20-1 and TRBJ2-7; D is perhaps TRBD2 (5 bases). The germline V and J ends were trimmed by 6 bases and 0 bases, with 15 bases remaining between them. There are 14 residues in the CDR3. Germline V gene lookup returns CDR1 DFQATT and CDR2 SNEGSKA (reference sequence). CDR3 DNA sequence: TGCAGTGCCACAAATGGGGAGTTCTCCTACGAGCAGTACTTC. Protein sequence: CSATNGEFSYEQYF.

This clonotype was detected ten times or more. V is TRBV5-6 and J is TRBJ2-2, with D hard to call. Trimming removed 4 bases from V and 1 base from J, with 2 bases in between. CDR3 length: 12 amino acids. Germline V gives CDR1 SGHDT, CDR2 YYEEEE. This CDR3 reads CASSRNTGELFF. As DNA, the CDR3 is TGTGCCAGCAGCAGGAACACCGGGGAGCTGTTTTTT.

This clonotype was seen a handful of times. The genes are TRBV29-1 and TRBJ1-1, with 8 positions matching TRBD1. This CDR3 contains 10 residues. Germline trimming cut 6 bases from V and 14 bases from J; bases unmatched to any gene: 8. The V gene's germline CDR1 is SQVTM and CDR2 ANQGSEA. CDR3 nucleotides: TGCAGCGTCGGAGACAGGGGAGAATTCTTT. Translating gives CSVGDRGEFF.

The CDR3 DNA reads as TGTGCCAGCTCACCGGGGGGTATGGGCACTGAAGCTTTCTTT. Protein product: CASSPGGMGTEAFF. The V gene is TRBV18, the J gene TRBJ1-1, with D perhaps matching TRBD1 (5 bases). The CDR3 extends over 14 amino acids. V was cut by 3 bases and J by 4 bases, with 12 bases left in between. Germline loops: CDR1 KGHSH, CDR2 LQKENI. Full variable domain (rest looked up from reference TRBV18 and TRBJ1-1): NAGVMQNPRHLVRRRGQEARLRCSPMKGHSHVYWYRQLPEEGLKFMVYLQKENIIDESGMPKERFSAEFPKEGPSILRIQQVVRGDSAAYFCASSPGGMGTEAFFGQGTRLTVV.

This clonotype was seen more than once but under ten times. This chain connects TRBV7-9 to TRBJ2-3, with D perhaps matching TRBD1 (6 bases). V was shortened by 3 bases and J by 1 base, with 14 bases between the two germline ends. CDR3 length equals 16 residues. CDR1 SEHNR and CDR2 FQNEAQ come from the germline V gene (reference sequence). The CDR3 loop reads CASSFLTRGGTDTQYF. The DNA for the CDR3 is TGTGCCAGCAGCTTTCTGACCAGGGGTGGCACAGATACGCAGTATTTT. The full variable domain, completed using reference TRBV7-9 and TRBJ2-3, is DTGVSQNPRHKITKRGQNVTFRCDPISEHNRLYWYRQTLGQGPEFLTYFQNEAQLEKSRLLSDRFSAERPKGSFSTLEIQRTEQGDSAMYLCASSFLTRGGTDTQYFGPGTRLTVL.

The sample holds a few counts of this clonotype. The chain has TRBV7-6 and TRBJ2-2, with D uncertain. V gave up 3 bases and J gave up 4 bases, with 9 bases separating them. The CDR3 contains 14 residues. From germline, CDR1 is SGHVS and CDR2 FNYEAQ. CDR3 in amino acids: CASSFGQTTGELFF. CDR3 nucleotides: TGTGCCAGCAGCTTCGGGCAGACCACCGGGGAGCTGTTTTTT.

V is TRBV5-1 and J is TRBJ2-3; TRBD2 matches at 12 bases. The CDR3 sequence is 15 residues long. The V and J ends lost 4 bases and 5 bases, in that order; junction bases with no gene match: 5. Germline CDR1 is SGHRS and CDR2 is YFSETQ. The CDR3 DNA is TGCGCCAGCAGCCCCGGACTAGCGGGGCAAGATACGCAGTATTTT. Encoded protein: CASSPGLAGQDTQYF.

V is TRBV2 and J is TRBJ1-5; weak D call: TRBD1 (5 bases). With 6 bases removed from V and 6 bases from J, the gap between germline ends came to 15 bases. Germline CDR1 SNHLY, CDR2 FYNNEI. This CDR3 spans 14 amino acids. As DNA, the CDR3 is TGTGCCAGCAGCGAGGGACGGGCGGGTCAGCCCCAGCATTTT. It yields the protein CASSEGRAGQPQHF. Drawing the rest from reference TRBV2 and TRBJ1-5, the complete variable domain is EPEVTQTPSHQVTQMGQEVILRCVPISNHLYFYWYRQILGQKVEFLVSFYNNEISEKSEIFDDQFSVERPDGSNFTLKIRSTKLEDSAMYFCASSEGRAGQPQHFGDGTRLSIL.